This T cell receptor (beta chain) emerged from a study of T cells in pancreatic ductal adenocarcinoma. General study results and limits: Enrichment of CD45RO+ effector over naive T cells in tumors may bias clonality.

The data were produced by immunoSEQ multiplex PCR, yet TCRdb's version contains in-frame clones alone and is incomplete. Among some 16,000 clones, approximately 89% were seen once, and the ten largest hold approximately 15%. Surgery without prior neoadjuvant therapy was the treatment of the selected pancreatic ductal adenocarcinoma patients. V lost 8 bases and J lost 4; bases outside the gene matches: 8. Germline V gene data show CDR1 as SNHLY and CDR2 as FYNNEI. CDR3 length: 14 amino acids. Comments on this clone: The antigen is undetermined.

The chain couples TRBV2 to TRBJ1-1; 9 bases map to TRBD1. The TCR comes from a human donor with pancreatic ductal adenocarcinoma. The sequencing sample was made of PBMCs. The CDR3 is CASGRKTGGTEAFF. The CDR3 DNA sequence: TGTGCCAGCGGTAGAAAGACAGGGGGCACTGAAGCTTTCTTT.